Here is one T cell receptor (beta chain) with its context. Relative to the germline gene, one junction end is altered; a read error may explain this. The CDR3 spans 17 residues. CDR1 is SGHRS, CDR2 YFSETQ, per germline. Everyone who took part was roughly 18 to 89 years old, and they came from over 20 US areas. Allocation to cohorts depended on clinical history reported by the participants. The data stem from a study of blood T cell repertoires in COVID-19. Clones were sequenced by immunoSEQ multiplex PCR, and TCRdb holds only the in-frame ones, with some missing. The table has just over 250,000 clones, approximately 79% seen once.

V and J are TRBV5-1 and TRBJ2-1; tentative D call: TRBD1 (6 bases). Specimen: PBMCs or T cells enriched from blood (not recorded which). The sequence was collected from a man between 25 and 39 years old with acute COVID-19. The CDR3 DNA sequence: TGTGCCAGCAGCTTGGTCCTCGGACAGAGAACCTACAATGAGCAGTTCTTC. Its translation: CASSLVLGQRTYNEQFF. Looking up the rest from reference TRBV5-1 and TRBJ2-1 gives the full variable domain: KAGVTQTPRYLIKTRGQQVTLSCSPISGHRSVSWYQQTPGQGLQFLFEYFSETQRNKGNFPGRFSGRQFSNSRSEMNVSTLELGDSALYLCASSLVLGQRTYNEQFFGPGTRLTVL.